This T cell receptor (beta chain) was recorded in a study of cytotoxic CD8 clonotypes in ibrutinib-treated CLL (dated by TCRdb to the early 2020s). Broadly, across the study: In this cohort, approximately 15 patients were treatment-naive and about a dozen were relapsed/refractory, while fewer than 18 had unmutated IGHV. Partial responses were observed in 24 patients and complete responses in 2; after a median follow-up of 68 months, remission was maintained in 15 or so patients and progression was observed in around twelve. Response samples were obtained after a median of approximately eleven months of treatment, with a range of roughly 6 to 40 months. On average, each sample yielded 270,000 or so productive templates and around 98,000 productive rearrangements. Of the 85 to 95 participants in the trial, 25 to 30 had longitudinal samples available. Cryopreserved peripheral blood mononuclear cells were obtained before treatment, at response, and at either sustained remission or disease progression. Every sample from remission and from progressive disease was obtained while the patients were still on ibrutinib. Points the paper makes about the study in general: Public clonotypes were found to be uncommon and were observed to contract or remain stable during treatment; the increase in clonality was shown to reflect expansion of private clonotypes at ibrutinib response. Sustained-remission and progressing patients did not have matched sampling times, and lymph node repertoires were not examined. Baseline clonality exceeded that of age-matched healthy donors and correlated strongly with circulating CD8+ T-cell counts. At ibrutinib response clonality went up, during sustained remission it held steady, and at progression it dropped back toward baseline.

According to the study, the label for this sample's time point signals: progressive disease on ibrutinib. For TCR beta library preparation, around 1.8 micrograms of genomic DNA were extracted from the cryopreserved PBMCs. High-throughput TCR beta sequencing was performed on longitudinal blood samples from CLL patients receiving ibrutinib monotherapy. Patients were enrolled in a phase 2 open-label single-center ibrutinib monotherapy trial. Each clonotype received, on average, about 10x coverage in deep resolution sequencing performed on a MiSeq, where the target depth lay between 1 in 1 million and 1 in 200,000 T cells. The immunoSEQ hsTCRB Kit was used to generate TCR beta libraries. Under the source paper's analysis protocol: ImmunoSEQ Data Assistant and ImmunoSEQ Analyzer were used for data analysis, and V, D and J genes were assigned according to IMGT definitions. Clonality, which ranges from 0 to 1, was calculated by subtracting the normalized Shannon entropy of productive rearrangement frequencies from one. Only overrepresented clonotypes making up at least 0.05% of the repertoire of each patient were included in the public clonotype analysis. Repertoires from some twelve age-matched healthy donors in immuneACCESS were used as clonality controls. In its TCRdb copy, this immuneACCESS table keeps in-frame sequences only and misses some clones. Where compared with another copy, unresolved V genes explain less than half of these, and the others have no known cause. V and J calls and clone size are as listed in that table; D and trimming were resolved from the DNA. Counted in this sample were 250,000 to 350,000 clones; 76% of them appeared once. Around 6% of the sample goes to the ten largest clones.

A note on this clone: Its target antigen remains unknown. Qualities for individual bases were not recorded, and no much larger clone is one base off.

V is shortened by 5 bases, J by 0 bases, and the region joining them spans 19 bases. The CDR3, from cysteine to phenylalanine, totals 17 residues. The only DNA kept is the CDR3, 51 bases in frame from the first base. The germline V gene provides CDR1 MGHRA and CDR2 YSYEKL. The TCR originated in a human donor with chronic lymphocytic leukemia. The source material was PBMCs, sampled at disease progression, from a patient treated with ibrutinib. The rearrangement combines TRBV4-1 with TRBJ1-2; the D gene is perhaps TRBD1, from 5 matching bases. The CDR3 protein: CASSSPTRTFSNYGYTF. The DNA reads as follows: TGCGCCAGCAGCTCCCCCACCCGGACATTCTCTAACTATGGCTACACCTTC.